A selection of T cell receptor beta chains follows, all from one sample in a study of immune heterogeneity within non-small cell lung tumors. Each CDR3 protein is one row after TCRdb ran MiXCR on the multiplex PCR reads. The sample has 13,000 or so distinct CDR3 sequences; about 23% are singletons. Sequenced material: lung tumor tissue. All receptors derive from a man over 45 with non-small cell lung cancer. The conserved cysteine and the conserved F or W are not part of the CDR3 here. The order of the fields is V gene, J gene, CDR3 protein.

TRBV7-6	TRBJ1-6	ASSPGTGTGTRSPLH
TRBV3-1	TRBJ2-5	ASSERGTSGRETQY
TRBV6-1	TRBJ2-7	ASSSGTGSGREQY
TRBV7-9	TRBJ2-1	ASSATLAGPQNEQF
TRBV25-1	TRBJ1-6	ASSLTGDHSPLH
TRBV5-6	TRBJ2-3	ASSFPAGVKTDTQY
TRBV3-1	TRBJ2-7	ASSHTYEQY
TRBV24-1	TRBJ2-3	ATSAQGAGTDTQY
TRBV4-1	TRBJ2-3	ASSPSGSFSDTQY
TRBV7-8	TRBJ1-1	ASSLLLGPNTEAF
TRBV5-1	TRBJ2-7	ASSWKTEDEQY
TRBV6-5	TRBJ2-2	ASSYTGQGAGELF
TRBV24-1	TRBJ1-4	ATRGPPTKATNEKLF
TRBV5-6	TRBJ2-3	ASSSTGGTDTQY
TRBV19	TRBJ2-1	ASSLYRDYNEQF
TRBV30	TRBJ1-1	AWSLGGTGSHTEAF
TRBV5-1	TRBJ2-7	ASSRDRGYEQY
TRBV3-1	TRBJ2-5	ASSQLAGAQETQY
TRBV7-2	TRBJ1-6	ASSPRQGSGSPLH
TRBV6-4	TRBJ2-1	ASSESSHNEQF
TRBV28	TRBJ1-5	ASSFTGSVGYSNQPQH
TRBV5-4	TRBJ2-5	ASSSRLIPQETQY
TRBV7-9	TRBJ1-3	ASSFSYHSGNTIH